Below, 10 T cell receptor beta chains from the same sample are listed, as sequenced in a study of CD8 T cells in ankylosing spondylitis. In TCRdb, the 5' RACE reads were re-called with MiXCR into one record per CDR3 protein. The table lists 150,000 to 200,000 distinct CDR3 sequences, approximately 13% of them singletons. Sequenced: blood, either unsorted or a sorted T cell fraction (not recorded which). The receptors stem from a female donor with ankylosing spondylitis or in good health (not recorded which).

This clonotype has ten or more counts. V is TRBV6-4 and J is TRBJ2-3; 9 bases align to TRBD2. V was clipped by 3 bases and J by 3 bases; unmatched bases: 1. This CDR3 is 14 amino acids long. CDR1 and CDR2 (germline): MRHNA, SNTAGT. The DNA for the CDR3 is TGTGCCAGCAGTGAGGCGGGAGGGACAGATACGCAGTATTTT. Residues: CASSEAGGTDTQYF.

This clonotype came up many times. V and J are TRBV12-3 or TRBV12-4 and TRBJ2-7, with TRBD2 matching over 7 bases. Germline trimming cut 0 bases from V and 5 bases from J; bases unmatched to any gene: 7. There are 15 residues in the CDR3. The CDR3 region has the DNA TGTGCCAGCAGTTTAGCGGGGGGAGGGCGAAACGAGCAGTACTTC. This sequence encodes CASSLAGGGRNEQYF.

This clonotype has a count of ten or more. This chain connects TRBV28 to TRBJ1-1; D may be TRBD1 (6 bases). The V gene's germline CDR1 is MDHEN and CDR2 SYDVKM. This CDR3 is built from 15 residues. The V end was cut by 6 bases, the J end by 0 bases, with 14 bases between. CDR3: CASRETGYLNTEAFF. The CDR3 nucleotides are TGTGCCAGCAGAGAGACAGGCTATTTGAACACTGAAGCTTTCTTT.

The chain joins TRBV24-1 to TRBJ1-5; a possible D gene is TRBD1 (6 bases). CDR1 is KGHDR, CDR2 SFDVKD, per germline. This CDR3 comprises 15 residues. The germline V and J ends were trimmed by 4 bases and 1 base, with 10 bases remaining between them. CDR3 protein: CATSEGGASNQPQHF. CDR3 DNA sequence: TGTGCCACCAGTGAAGGGGGGGCAAGCAATCAGCCCCAGCATTTT.

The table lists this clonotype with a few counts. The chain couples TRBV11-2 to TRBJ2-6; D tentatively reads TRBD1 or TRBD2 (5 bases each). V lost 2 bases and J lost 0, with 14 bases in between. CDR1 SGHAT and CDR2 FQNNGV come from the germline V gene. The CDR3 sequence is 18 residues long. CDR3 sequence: CASSLWPGRNSGANVLTF. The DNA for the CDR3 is TGTGCCAGCAGCTTATGGCCGGGACGCAACTCTGGGGCCAACGTCCTGACTTTC.

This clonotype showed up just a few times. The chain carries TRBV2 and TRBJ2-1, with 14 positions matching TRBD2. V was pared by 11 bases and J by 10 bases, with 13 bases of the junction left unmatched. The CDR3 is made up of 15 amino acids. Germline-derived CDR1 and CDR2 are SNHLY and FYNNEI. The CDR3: CAGQWTSGRSGEQFF. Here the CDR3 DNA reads TGTGCCGGACAGTGGACTAGCGGGAGGAGCGGGGAGCAGTTCTTC. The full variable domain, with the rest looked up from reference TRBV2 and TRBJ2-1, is EPEVTQTPSHQVTQMGQEVILRCVPISNHLYFYWYRQILGQKVEFLVSFYNNEISEKSEIFDDQFSVERPDGSNFTLKIRSTKLEDSAMYFCAGQWTSGRSGEQFFGPGTRLTVL.

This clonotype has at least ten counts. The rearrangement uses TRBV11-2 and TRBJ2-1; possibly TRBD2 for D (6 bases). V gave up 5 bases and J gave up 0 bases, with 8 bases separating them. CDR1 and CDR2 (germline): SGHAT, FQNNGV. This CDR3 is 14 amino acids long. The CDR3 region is CASSPTSSYNEQFF. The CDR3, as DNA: TGTGCCAGCAGCCCGACTAGCTCCTACAATGAGCAGTTCTTC.

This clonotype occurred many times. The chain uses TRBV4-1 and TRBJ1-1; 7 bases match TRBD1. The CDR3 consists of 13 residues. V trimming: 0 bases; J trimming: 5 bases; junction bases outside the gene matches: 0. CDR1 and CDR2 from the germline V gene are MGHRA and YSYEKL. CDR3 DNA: TGCGCCAGCAGCCAAGACAGGGGGACTGAAGCTTTCTTT. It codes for CASSQDRGTEAFF.

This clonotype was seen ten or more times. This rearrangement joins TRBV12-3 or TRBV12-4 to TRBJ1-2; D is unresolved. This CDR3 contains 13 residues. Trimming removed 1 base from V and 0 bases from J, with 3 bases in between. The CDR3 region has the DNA TGTGCCAGCAGTTTAGTCTCTAACTATGGCTACACCTTC. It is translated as CASSLVSNYGYTF.

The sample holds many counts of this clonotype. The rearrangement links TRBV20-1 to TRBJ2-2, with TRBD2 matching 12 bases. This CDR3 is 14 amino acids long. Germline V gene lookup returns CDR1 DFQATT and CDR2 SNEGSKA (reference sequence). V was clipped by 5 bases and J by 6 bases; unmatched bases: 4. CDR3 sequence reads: CSALRTSGAGELFF. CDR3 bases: TGCAGTGCTCTGAGGACTAGCGGGGCCGGGGAGCTGTTTTTT.